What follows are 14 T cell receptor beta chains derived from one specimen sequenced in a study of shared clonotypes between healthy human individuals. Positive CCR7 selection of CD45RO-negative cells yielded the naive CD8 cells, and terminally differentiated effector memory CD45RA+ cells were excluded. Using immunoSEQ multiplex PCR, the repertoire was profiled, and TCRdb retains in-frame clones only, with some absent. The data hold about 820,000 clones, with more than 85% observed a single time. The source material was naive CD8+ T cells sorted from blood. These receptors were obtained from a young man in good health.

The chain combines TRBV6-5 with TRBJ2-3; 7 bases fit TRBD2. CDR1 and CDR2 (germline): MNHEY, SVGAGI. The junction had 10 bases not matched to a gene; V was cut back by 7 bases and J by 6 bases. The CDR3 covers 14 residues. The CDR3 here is CASTETSLGDTQYF. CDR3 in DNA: TGTGCCAGCACCGAGACTAGCCTGGGGGATACGCAGTATTTT.

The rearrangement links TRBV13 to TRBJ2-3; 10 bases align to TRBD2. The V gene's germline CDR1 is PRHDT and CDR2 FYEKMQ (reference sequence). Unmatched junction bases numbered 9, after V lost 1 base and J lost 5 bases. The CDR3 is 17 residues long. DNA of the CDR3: TGTGCCAGCAGCTTAGTAGCAGCGGGAGGGCCCAGAGATACGCAGTATTTT. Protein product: CASSLVAAGGPRDTQYF.

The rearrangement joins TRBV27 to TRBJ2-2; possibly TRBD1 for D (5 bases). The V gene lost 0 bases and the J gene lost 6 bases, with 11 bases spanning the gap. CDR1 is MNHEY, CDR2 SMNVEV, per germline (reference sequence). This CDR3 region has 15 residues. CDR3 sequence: CASSLSIRGSGELFF. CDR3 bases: TGTGCCAGCAGTTTATCGATAAGGGGTTCCGGGGAGCTGTTTTTT.

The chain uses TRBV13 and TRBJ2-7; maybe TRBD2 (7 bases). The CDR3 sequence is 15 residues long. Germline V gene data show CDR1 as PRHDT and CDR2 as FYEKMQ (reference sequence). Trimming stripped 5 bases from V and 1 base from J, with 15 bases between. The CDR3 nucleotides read TGTGCCAGCAGCACTACCGGGGGGCGATCCTACGAGCAGTACTTC. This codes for CASSTTGGRSYEQYF.

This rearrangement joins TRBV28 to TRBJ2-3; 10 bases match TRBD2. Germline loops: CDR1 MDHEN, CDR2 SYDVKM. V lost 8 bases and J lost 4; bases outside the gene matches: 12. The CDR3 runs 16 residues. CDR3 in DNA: TGTGCCAGCGGAGTCCACCCTAGCGGGAGCGCAGATACGCAGTATTTT. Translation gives CASGVHPSGSADTQYF.

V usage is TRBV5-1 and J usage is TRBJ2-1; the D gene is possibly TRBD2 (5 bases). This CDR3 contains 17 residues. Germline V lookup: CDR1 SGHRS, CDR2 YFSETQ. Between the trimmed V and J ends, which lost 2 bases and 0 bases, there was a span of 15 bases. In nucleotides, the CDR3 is TGCGCCAGCAGCTTTTCCCCCCCGGGAAACTCCTACAATGAGCAGTTCTTC. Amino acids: CASSFSPPGNSYNEQFF.

The DNA of the CDR3 is TGTGCCAGCAGCCTCAATGACAGGGACAATCAGCCCCAGCATTTT. The encoded protein is CASSLNDRDNQPQHF. The chain recombines TRBV7-9 with TRBJ1-5; 7 bases match TRBD1. Per germline, CDR1 SEHNR and CDR2 FQNEAQ (reference sequence). The CDR3 loop spans 15 amino acids. Trimming removed 5 bases from V and 3 bases from J; junction bases left unmatched: 7.

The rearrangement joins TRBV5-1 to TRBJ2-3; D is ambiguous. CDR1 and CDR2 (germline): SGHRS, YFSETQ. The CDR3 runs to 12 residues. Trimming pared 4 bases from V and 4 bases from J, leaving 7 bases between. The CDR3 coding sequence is TGCGCCAGCAGCCCGAGTCCAGATACGCAGTATTTT. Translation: CASSPSPDTQYF.

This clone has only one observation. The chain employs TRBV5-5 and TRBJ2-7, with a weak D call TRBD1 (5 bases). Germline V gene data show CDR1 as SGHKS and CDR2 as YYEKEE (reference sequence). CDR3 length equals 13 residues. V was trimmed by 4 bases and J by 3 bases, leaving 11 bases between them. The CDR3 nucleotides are TGTGCCAGCAGCCCGACAGCCAACTACGAGCAGTACTTC. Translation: CASSPTANYEQYF.

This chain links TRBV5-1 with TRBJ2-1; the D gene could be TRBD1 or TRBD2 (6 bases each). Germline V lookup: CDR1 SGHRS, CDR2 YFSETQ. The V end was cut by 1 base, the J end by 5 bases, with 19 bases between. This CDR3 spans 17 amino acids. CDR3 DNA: TGCGCCAGCAGCTTGCCCTCCGGAGGGGGAGGAGACAATGAGCAGTTCTTC. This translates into CASSLPSGGGGDNEQFF.

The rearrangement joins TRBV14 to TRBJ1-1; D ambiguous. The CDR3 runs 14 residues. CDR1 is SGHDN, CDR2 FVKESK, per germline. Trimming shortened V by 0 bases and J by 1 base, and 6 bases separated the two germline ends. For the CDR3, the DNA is TGTGCCAGCAGCCAAGAAAGGGCGAACACTGAAGCTTTCTTT. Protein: CASSQERANTEAFF.

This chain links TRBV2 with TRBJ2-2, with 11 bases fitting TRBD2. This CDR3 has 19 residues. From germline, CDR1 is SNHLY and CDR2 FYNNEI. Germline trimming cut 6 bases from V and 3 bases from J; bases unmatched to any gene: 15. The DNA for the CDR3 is TGTGCCAGCAGGGAACGAACTAGCGGGAGTCCCGGGGACACCGGGGAGCTGTTTTTT. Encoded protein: CASRERTSGSPGDTGELFF.

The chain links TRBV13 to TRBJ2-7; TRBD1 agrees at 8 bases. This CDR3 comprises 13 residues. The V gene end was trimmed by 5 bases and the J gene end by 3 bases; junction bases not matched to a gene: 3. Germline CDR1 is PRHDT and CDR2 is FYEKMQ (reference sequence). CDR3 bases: TGTGCCAGCAGCCCGGACAGGGACTACGAGCAGTACTTC. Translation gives CASSPDRDYEQYF.

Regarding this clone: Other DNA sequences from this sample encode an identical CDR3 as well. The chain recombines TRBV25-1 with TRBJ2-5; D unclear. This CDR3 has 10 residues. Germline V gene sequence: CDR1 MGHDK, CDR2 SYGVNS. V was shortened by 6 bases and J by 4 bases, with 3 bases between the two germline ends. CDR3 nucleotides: TGTGCCAGCAGGGGAGAGACCCAGTACTTC. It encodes CASRGETQYF.